The entry below gives a single TCR beta chain sequence along with its context. Its target is not known. This sample stems from a study of T-cell reconstitution after alpha-beta-depleted transplantation in children. Regarding the study as a whole: Approximately two months post-transplant, alpha-beta T cells reportedly originated from several hundred expanded graft clones. Newly produced T cells mostly provided counts and TCRbeta diversity after one year, as hyperexpanded clones declined. For some patients, TCRbeta diversity was high at day 60 because of recipient T cells and thymic progenitors that survived.

Preparation of the TCRbeta library used unique molecular identifiers. In TCRdb, the PCR reads were re-called with MiXCR into one record per CDR3 protein. This sample has fewer than 750,000 distinct CDR3 sequences; about 21% occur once, and the top ten carry over 12%. Per germline, CDR1 MDHEN and CDR2 SYDVKM. V was clipped by 5 bases and J by 5 bases; unmatched bases: 10. The CDR3 is 16 residues long. The sequencing used PBMCs, mostly from graft donor cells, collected 360 days after TCRalphabeta/CD19-depleted stem cell transplant. The sequence came from a boy under three years old who had a stem cell transplant for acute myeloid leukemia, so the T cells may come from the graft donor. The chain uses TRBV28 and TRBJ2-1, with 9 bases that match TRBD2. CDR3 DNA: TGTGCCAGCAGTCCTAGCGGGCGGGGGGGCAACAATGAGCAGTTCTTC. This codes for CASSPSGRGGNNEQFF.